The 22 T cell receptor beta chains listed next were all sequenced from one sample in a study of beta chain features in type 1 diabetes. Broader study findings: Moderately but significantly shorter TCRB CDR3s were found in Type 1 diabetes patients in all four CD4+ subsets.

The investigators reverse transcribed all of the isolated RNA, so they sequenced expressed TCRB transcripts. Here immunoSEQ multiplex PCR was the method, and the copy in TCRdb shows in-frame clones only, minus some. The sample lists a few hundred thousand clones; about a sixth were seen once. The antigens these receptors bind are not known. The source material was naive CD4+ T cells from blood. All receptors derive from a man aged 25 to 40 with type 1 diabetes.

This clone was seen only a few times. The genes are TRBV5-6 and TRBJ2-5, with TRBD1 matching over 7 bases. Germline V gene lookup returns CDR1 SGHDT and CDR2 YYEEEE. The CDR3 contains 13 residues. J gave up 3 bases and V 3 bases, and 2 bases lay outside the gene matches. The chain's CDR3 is CASSWGQKETQYF. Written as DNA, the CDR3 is TGTGCCAGCAGCTGGGGACAGAAAGAGACCCAGTACTTC. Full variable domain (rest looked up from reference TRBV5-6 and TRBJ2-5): DAGVTQSPTHLIKTRGQQVTLRCSPKSGHDTVSWYQQALGQGPQFIFQYYEEEERQRGNFPDRFSGHQFPNYSSELNVNALLLGDSALYLCASSWGQKETQYFGPGTRLLVL.

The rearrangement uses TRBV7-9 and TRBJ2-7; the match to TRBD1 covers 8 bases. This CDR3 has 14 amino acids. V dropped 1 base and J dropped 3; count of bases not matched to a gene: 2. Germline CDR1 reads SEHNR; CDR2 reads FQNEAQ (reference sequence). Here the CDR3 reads CASSLGQGIYEQYF. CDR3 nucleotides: TGTGCCAGCAGCTTAGGACAGGGGATCTACGAGCAGTACTTC.

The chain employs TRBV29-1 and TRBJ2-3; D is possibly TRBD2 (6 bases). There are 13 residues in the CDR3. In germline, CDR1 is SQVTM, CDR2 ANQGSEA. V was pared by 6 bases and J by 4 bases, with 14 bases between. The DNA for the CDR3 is TGCAGCGTGCAGCGGGCGGACCCAGATACGCAGTATTTT. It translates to CSVQRADPDTQYF.

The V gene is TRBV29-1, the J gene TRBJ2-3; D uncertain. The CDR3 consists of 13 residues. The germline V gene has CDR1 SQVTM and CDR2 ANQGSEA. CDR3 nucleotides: TGCACCGGTTTGGGTGTGGGGACAGATACGCAGTATTTT. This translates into CTGLGVGTDTQYF.

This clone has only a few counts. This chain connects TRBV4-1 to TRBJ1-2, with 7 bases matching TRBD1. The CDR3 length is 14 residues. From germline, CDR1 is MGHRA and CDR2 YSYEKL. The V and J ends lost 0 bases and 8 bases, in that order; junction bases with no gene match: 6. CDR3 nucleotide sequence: TGCGCCAGCAGCCAAGAGTCACAGGGGAAGGGCTACACCTTC. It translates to CASSQESQGKGYTF.

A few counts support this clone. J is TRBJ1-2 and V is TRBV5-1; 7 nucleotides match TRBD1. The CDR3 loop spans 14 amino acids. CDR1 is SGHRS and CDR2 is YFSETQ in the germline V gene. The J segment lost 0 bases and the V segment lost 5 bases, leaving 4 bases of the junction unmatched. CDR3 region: CASRAGTANYGYTF. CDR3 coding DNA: TGCGCCAGCAGGGCCGGGACAGCTAACTATGGCTACACCTTC.

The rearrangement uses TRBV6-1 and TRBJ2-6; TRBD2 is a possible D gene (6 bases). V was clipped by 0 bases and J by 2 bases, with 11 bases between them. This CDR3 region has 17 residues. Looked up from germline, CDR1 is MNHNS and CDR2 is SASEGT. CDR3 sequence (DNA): TGTGCCAGCAGTGAAGCCGGAGGAGGGACTGGGGCCAACGTCCTGACTTTC. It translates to CASSEAGGGTGANVLTF.

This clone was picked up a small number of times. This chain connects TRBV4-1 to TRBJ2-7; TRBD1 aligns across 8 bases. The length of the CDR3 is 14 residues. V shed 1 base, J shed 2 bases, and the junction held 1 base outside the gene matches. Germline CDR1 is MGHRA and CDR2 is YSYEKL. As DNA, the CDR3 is TGCGCCAGCAGCCAAGGACAGGGGACCTACGAGCAGTACTTC. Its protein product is CASSQGQGTYEQYF.

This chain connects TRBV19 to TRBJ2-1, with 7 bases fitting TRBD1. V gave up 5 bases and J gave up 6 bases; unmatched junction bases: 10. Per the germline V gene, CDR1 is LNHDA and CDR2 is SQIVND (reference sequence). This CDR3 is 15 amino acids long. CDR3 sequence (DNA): TGTGCCAGTAGTGCCCAGAGGACAGGCAGCAATGAGCAGTTCTTC. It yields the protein CASSAQRTGSNEQFF.

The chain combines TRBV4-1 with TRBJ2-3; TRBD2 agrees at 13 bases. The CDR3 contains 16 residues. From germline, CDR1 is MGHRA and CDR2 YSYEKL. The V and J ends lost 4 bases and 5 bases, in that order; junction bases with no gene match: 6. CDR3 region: CASSPAGTSGVDTQYF. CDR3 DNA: TGCGCCAGCAGCCCAGCCGGGACTAGCGGGGTAGATACGCAGTATTTT.

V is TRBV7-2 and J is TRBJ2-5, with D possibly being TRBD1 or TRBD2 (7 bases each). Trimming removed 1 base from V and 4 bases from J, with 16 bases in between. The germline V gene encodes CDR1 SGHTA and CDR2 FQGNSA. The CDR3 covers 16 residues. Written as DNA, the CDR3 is TGTGCCAGCAGCTTAGTGGGGAGGGGGCAGGTAGAGACCCAGTACTTC. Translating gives CASSLVGRGQVETQYF.

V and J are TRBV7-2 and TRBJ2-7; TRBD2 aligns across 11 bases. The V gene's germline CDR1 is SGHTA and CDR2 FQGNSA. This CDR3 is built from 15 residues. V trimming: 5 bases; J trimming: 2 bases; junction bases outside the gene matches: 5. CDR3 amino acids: CASSAPGLAAYEQYF. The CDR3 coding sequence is TGTGCCAGCAGCGCCCCGGGACTAGCGGCCTACGAGCAGTACTTC. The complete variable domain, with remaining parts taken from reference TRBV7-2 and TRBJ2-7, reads GAGVSQSPSNKVTEKGKDVELRCDPISGHTALYWYRQSLGQGLEFLIYFQGNSAPDKSGLPSDRFSAERTGGSVSTLTIQRTQQEDSAVYLCASSAPGLAAYEQYFGPGTRLTVT.

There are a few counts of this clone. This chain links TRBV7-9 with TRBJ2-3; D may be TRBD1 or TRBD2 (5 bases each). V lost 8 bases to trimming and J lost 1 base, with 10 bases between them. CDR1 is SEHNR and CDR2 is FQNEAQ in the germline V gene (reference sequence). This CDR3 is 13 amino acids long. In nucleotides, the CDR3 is TGTGCCAGCGAGGGGAAGGGCACAGATACGCAGTATTTT. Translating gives CASEGKGTDTQYF.

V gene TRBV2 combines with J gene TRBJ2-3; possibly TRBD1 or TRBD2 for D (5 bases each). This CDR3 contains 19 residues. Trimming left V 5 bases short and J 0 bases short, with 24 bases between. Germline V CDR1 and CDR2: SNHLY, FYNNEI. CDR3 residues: CASSPVGRGRLESTDTQYF. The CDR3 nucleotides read TGTGCCAGCAGTCCTGTGGGACGGGGACGTCTAGAGAGCACAGATACGCAGTATTTT.

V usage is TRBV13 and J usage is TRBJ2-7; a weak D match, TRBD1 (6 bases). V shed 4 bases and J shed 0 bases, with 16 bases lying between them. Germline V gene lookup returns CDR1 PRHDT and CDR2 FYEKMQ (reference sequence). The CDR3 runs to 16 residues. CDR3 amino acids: CASSWVGDRSSYEQYF. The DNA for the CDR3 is TGTGCCAGCAGCTGGGTGGGAGACAGGAGCTCCTACGAGCAGTACTTC.

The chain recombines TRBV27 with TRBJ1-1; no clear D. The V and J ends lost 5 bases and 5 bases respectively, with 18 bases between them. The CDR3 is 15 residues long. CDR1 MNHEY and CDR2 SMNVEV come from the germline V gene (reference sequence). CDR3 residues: CASSPPWPRGTEAFF. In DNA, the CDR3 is TGTGCCAGCAGTCCTCCTTGGCCTCGGGGAACTGAAGCTTTCTTT.

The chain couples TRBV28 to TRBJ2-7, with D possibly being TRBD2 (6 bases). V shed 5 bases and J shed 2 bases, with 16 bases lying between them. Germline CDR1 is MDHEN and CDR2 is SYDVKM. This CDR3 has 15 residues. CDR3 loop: CASSGGAVNTYEQYF. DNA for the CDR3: TGTGCCAGCAGTGGCGGGGCAGTCAACACCTACGAGCAGTACTTC.

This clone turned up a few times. The CDR3 loop is CASSPKGDSYNEQFF. CDR3 coding DNA: TGTGCCAGCAGCCCGAAGGGGGACTCCTACAATGAGCAGTTCTTC. This sequence joins TRBV27 and TRBJ2-1, with D possibly being TRBD1 (6 bases). Deletions cut 6 bases from V and 0 bases from J, with 12 bases between. The germline V gene encodes CDR1 MNHEY and CDR2 SMNVEV (reference sequence). This CDR3 has 15 residues.

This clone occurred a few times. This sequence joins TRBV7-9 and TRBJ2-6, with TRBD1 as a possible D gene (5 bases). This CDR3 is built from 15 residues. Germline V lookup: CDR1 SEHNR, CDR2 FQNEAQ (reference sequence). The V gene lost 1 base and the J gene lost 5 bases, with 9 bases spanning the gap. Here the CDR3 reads CASSLEGVRANVLTF. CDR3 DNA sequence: TGTGCCAGCAGCTTAGAAGGGGTCAGGGCCAACGTCCTGACTTTC.

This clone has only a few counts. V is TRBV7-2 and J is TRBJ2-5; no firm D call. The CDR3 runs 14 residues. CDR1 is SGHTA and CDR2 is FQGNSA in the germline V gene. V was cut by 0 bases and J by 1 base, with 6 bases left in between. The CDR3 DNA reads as TGTGCCAGCAGCTTAGCGCTGTCCCAAGAGACCCAGTACTTC. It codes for CASSLALSQETQYF.

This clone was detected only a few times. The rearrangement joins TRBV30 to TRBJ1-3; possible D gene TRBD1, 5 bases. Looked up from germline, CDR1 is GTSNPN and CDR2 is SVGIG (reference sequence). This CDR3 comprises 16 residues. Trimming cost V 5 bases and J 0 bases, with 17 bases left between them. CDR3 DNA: TGTGCCTGGGGAGGGGAAGCCCTGAGCTCTGGAAACACCATATATTTT. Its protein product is CAWGGEALSSGNTIYF.

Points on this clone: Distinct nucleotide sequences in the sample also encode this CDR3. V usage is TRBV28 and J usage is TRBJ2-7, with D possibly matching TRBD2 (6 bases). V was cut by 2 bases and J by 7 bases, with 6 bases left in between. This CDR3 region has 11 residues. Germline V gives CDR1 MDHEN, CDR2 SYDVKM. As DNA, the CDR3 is TGTGCCAGCAGTTTAGGAGGGGAGCAGTACTTC. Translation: CASSLGGEQYF.